This TCR beta chain was documented in a study of blood T cell repertoires in COVID-19. Original processing methods: Nucleated cell counts were estimated from reference gene primer amplification. The protocol was immunoSEQ multiplex PCR, while the TCRdb copy is restricted to in-frame clones and leaves out a portion. The D gene and trimming were derived from the DNA, and the V and J assignments and clone size from that table. This table holds roughly 670,000 clones, 85% to 90% found once. Germline loops: CDR1 LNHDA, CDR2 SQIVND (reference sequence). The CDR3 spans 13 residues. The V end lost 8 bases, the J end lost 2 bases, and 10 bases lay between the germline ends.

This sequence originates from a woman between 18 and 29 years old with acute or convalescent COVID-19. The J gene is TRBJ1-5, the V gene TRBV19; D remains ambiguous. The sample comprised peripheral blood. This CDR3 is CASSSTGNQPQHF. The DNA of the CDR3 is TGTGCCAGTTCGTCAACAGGCAATCAGCCCCAGCATTTT.